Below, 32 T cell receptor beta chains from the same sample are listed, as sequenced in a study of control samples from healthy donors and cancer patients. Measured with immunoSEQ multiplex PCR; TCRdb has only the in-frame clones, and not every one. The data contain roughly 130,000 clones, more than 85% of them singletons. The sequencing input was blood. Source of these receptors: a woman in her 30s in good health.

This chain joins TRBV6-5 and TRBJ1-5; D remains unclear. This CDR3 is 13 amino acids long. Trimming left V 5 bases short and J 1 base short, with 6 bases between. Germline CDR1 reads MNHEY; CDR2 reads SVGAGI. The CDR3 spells CASSIGSNQPQHF. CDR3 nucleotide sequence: TGTGCCAGCAGTATAGGGAGCAATCAGCCCCAGCATTTT.

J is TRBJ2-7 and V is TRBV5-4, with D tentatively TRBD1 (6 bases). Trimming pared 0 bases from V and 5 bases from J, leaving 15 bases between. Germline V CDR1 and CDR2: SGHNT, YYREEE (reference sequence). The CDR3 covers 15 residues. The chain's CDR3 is CASSLARGKGNEQYF. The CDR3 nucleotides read TGTGCCAGCAGCTTGGCTAGGGGGAAAGGAAACGAGCAGTACTTC.

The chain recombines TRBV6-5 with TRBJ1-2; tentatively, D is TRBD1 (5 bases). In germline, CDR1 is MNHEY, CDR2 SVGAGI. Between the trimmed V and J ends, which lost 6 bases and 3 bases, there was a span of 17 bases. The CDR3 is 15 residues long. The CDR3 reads CASRAPGRVDYGYTF. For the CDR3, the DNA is TGTGCCAGCAGGGCACCGGGCAGGGTCGACTATGGCTACACCTTC.

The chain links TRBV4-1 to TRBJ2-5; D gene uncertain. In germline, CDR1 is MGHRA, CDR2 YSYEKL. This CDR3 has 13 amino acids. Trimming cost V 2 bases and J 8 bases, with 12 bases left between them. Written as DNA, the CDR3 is TGCGCCAGCAGCCAAAGACTGGGGTTTACCCAGTACTTC. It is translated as CASSQRLGFTQYF.

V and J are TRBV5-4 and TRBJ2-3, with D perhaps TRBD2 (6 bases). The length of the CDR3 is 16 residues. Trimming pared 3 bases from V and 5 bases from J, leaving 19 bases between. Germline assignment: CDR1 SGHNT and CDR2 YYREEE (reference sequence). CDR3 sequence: CASSSGTTAGGDTQYF. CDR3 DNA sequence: TGTGCCAGCAGCTCAGGGACGACGGCCGGGGGAGATACGCAGTATTTT.

The CDR3 region is CASSQESSYEQYF. The CDR3 coding sequence is TGTGCCAGTAGCCAGGAAAGCTCCTACGAGCAGTACTTC. This sequence joins TRBV19 and TRBJ2-7; D gene uncertain. Trimming removed 6 bases at V and 0 bases at J, with 9 bases between. The CDR3 is made up of 13 amino acids. Per the germline V gene, CDR1 is LNHDA and CDR2 is SQIVND (reference sequence). Together with reference TRBV19 and TRBJ2-7, the CDR3 gives the full variable domain: DGGITQSPKYLFRKEGQNVTLSCEQNLNHDAMYWYRQDPGQGLRLIYYSQIVNDFQKGDIAEGYSVSREKKESFPLTVTSAQKNPTAFYLCASSQESSYEQYFGPGTRLTVT.

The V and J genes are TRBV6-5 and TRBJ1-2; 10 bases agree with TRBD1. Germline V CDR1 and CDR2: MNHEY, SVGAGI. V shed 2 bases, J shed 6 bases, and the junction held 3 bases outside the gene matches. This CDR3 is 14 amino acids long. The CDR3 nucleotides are TGTGCCAGCAGTTACGACGGGACAGGGGATGGCTACACCTTC. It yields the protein CASSYDGTGDGYTF.

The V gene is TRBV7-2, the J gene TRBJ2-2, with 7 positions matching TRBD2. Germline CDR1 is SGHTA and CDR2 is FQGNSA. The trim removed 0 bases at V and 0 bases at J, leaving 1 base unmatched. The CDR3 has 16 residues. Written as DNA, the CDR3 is TGTGCCAGCAGCTTAGCGGGAGGGTCGAACACCGGGGAGCTGTTTTTT. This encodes CASSLAGGSNTGELFF.

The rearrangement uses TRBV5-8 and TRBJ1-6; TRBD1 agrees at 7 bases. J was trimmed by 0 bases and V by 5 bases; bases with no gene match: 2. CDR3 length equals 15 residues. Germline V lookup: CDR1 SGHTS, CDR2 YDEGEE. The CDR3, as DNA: TGTGCCAGCAGTCGACAGGGCTCCTATAATTCACCCCTCCACTTT. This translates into CASSRQGSYNSPLHF.

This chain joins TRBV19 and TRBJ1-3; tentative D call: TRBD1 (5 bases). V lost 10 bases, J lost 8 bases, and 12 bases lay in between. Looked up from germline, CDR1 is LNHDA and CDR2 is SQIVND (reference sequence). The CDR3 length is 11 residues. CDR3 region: CATLTGDTIYF. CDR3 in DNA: TGTGCCACCCTAACGGGGGACACCATATATTTT.

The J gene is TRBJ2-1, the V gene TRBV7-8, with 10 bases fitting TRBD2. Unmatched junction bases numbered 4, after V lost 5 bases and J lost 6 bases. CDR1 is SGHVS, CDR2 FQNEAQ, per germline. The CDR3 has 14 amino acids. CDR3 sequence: CASSTLAGVNEQFF. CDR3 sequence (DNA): TGTGCCAGCAGCACCCTAGCGGGAGTCAATGAGCAGTTCTTC.

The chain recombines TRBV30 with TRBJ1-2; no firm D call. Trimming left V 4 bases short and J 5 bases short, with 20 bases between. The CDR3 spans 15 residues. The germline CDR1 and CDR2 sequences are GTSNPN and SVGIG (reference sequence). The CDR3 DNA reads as TGTGCCTGGAACCCAGATAGAGGACTCGGATATGGCTACACCTTC. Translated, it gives CAWNPDRGLGYGYTF.

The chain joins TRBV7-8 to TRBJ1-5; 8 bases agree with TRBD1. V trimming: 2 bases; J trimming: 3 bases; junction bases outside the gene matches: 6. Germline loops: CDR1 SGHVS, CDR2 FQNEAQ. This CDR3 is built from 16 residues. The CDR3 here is CASSLSPRGLNQPQHF. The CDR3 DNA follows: TGTGCCAGCAGCTTATCCCCCAGGGGGCTCAATCAGCCCCAGCATTTT.

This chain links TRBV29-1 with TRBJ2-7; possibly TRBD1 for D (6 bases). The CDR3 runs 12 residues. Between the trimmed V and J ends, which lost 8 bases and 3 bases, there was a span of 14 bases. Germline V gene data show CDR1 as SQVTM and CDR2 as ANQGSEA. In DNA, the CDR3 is TGCAGCATCGGCCAGGGGCTCTACGAGCAGTACTTC. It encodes CSIGQGLYEQYF.

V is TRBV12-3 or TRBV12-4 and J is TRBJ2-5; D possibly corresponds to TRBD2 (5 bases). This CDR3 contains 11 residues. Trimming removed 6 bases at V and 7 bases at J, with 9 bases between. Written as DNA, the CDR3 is TGTGCCAGCAGGTTCGCGGGGACCCAGTACTTC. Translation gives CASRFAGTQYF.

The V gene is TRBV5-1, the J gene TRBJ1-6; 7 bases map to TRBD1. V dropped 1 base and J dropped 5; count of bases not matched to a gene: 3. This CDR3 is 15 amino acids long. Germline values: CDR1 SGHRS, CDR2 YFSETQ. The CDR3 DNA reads TGCGCCAGCAGCTTGAGGCAGGGGGATAATTCACCCCTCCACTTT. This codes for CASSLRQGDNSPLHF.

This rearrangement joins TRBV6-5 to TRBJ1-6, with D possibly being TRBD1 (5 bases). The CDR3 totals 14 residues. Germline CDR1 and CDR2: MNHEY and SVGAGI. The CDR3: CAIWSGTKNSPLHF. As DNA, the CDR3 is TGTGCAATTTGGTCCGGGACGAAAAATTCACCCCTCCACTTT.

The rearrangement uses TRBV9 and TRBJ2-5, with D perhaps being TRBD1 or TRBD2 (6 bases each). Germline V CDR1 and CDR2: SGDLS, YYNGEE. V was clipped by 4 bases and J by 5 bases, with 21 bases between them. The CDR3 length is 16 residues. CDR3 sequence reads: CASSPVAGGFQETQYF. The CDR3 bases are TGTGCCAGCAGCCCTGTCGCCGGGGGCTTCCAGGAGACCCAGTACTTC.

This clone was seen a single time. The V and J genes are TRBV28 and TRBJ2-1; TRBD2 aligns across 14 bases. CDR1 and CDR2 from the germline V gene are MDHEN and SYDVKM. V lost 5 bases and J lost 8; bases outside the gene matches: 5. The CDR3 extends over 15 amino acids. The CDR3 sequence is CASSEGLAGGDEQFF. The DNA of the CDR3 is TGTGCCAGCAGTGAAGGACTAGCGGGAGGTGATGAGCAGTTCTTC. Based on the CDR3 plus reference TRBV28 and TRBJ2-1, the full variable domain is DVKVTQSSRYLVKRTGEKVFLECVQDMDHENMFWYRQDPGLGLRLIYFSYDVKMKEKGDIPEGYSVSREKKERFSLILESASTNQTSMYLCASSEGLAGGDEQFFGPGTRLTVL.

CDR3 coding DNA: TGTGCCAGCAGCTTGAACGAGCGCACAGATACGCAGTATTTT. It is translated as CASSLNERTDTQYF. V and J are TRBV5-4 and TRBJ2-3; D is unresolved. Trimming pared 1 base from V and 1 base from J, leaving 7 bases between. The CDR3 length is 14 residues. Germline V gene sequence: CDR1 SGHNT, CDR2 YYREEE (reference sequence).

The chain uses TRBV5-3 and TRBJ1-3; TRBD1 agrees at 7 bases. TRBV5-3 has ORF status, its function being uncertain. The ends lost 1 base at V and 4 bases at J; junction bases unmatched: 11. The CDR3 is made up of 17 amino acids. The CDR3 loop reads CARSLSTGSWSGNTIYF. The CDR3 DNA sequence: TGTGCCAGAAGCTTGTCGACAGGGAGTTGGAGCGGAAACACCATATATTTT.

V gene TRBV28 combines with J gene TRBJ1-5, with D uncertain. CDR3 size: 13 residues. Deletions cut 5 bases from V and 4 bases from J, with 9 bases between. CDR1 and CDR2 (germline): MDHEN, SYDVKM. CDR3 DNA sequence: TGTGCCAGCAGTCGGACTGTTAATCAGCCCCAGCATTTT. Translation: CASSRTVNQPQHF.

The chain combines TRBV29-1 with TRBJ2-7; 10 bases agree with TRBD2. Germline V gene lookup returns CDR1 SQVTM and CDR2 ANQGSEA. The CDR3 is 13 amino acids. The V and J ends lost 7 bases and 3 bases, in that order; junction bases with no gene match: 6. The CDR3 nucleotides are TGCAGCGCCCAGGTAGCGGGAGGCTACGAGCAGTACTTC. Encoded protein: CSAQVAGGYEQYF.

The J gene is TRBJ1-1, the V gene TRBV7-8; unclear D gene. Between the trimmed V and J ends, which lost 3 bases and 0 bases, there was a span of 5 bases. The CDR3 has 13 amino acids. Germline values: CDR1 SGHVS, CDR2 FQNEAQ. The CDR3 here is CASSLPLNTEAFF. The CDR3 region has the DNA TGTGCCAGCAGCTTGCCGCTGAACACTGAAGCTTTCTTT.

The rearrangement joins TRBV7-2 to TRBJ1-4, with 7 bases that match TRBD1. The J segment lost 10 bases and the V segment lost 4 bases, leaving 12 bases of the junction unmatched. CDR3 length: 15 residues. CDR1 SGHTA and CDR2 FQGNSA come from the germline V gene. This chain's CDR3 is CASSSRGLAMGKLFF. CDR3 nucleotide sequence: TGTGCCAGCAGCTCCAGGGGGTTAGCTATGGGAAAACTGTTTTTT. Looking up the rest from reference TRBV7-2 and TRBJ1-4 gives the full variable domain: GAGVSQSPSNKVTEKGKDVELRCDPISGHTALYWYRQSLGQGLEFLIYFQGNSAPDKSGLPSDRFSAERTGGSVSTLTIQRTQQEDSAVYLCASSSRGLAMGKLFFGSGTQLSVL.

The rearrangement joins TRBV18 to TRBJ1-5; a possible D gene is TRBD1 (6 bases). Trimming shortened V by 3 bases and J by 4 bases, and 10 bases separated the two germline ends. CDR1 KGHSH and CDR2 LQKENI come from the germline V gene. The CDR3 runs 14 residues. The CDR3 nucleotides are TGTGCCAGCTCACCCGGACAGCTGAATCAGCCCCAGCATTTT. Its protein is CASSPGQLNQPQHF.

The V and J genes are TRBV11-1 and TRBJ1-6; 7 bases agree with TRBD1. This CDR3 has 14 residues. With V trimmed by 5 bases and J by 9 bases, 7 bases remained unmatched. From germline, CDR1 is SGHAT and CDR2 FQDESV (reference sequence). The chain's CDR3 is CASSLDRVPSPLHF. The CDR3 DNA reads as TGTGCCAGCAGCCTCGACAGGGTACCTTCACCCCTCCACTTT.

CDR3 bases: TGTGCCAGCAGGAACAGAAAAACAAAAGCTTTCTTT. Translated, it gives CASRNRKTKAFF. The chain links TRBV6-5 to TRBJ1-1; D gene unclear. This CDR3 spans 12 amino acids. Germline lookup yields CDR1 MNHEY and CDR2 SVGAGI. V gave up 6 bases and J gave up 9 bases, with 14 bases separating them.

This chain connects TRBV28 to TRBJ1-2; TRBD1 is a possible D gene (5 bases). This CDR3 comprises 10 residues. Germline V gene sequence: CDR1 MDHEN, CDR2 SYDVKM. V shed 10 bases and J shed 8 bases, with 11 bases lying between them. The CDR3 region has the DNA TGTGCCACTACCGGGGGGGGCTACACCTTC. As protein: CATTGGGYTF.

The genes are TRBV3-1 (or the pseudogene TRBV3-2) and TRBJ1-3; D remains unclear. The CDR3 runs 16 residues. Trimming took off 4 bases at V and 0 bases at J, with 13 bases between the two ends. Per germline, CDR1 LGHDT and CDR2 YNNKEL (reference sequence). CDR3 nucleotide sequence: TGTGCCAGCAGCCGATTGGGGTCCGACTCTGGAAACACCATATATTTT. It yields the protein CASSRLGSDSGNTIYF.

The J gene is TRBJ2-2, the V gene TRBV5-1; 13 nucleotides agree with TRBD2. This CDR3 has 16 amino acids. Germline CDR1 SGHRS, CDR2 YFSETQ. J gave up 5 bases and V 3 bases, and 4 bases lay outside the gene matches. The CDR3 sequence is CASSSLTSGRTGELFF. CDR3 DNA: TGCGCCAGCAGCTCGTTGACTAGCGGGAGGACCGGGGAGCTGTTTTTT.

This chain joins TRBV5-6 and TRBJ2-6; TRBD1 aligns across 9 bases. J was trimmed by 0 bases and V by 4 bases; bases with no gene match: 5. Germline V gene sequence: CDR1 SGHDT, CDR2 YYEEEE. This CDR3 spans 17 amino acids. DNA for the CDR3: TGTGCCAGCAGCCCCGGGACAGGGATCTCTGGGGCCAACGTCCTGACTTTC. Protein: CASSPGTGISGANVLTF.